This T cell receptor beta chain was captured by sequencing in a study of T cell responses to AZD1222 COVID-19 vaccine. Whole-study results and caveats: It should be noted that donors were predominantly white British and more often female, and clonal diversity was possibly underestimated.

This CDR3 has 13 amino acids. Germline V CDR1 and CDR2: SGHDT, YYEEEE. Trimming cost V 3 bases and J 4 bases, with 10 bases left between them. Pooling was applied to second doses at about 4 or about 12 weeks. A note on this clone: As yet, its antigen is unknown.

Here immunoSEQ multiplex PCR was the method, and the copy in TCRdb shows in-frame clones only, minus some. This sample has some 110,000 clones, with 88% found just once. The chain recombines TRBV5-6 with TRBJ2-5; a possible D gene is TRBD1 (5 bases). The input for sequencing was peripheral blood, taken 28 days after the second AZD1222 dose. The TCR was taken from an adult who received the AZD1222 COVID-19 vaccine. Here the CDR3 DNA reads TGTGCCAGCAGCTCGACAGAGCGAGAGACCCAGTACTTC. Translated: CASSSTERETQYF.